This passage covers 25 T cell receptor beta chains from one sample sequenced in a study of OX40 agonist ivuxolimab in advanced cancers. Clones were sequenced by immunoSEQ multiplex PCR, and TCRdb holds only the in-frame ones, with some missing. The sample carries around 64,000 clones, 87% recorded once. This sample comprised CD4+ or CD8+ T cells sorted from blood, obtained in a trial of the OX40 agonist ivuxolimab. Receptor source: an adult with an advanced solid tumor such as melanoma, head and neck, liver or kidney cancer.

The chain couples TRBV18 to TRBJ2-1; TRBD2 might be the D (6 bases). V lost 2 bases and J 15 bases, leaving 17 bases between the germline ends. The CDR3 contains 13 residues. Germline-derived CDR1 and CDR2 are KGHSH and LQKENI. CDR3 region: CASSPGAGLRTFF. CDR3 DNA: TGTGCCAGCTCACCAGGGGCGGGACTCCGCACGTTCTTC.

The chain joins TRBV28 to TRBJ2-1; 16 nucleotides match TRBD2. V lost 4 bases and J lost 1; bases outside the gene matches: 4. The CDR3 is 18 amino acids. Germline CDR1 reads MDHEN; CDR2 reads SYDVKM. The CDR3 sequence is CASSSPGLAGGSYNEQFF. CDR3 nucleotide sequence: TGTGCCAGCAGTTCCCCGGGACTAGCGGGAGGGTCCTACAATGAGCAGTTCTTC. The variable domain in full, with the rest retrieved from reference TRBV28 and TRBJ2-1, is DVKVTQSSRYLVKRTGEKVFLECVQDMDHENMFWYRQDPGLGLRLIYFSYDVKMKEKGDIPEGYSVSREKKERFSLILESASTNQTSMYLCASSSPGLAGGSYNEQFFGPGTRLTVL.

This clone was detected once. The chain recombines TRBV5-1 with TRBJ2-7; weak D call: TRBD2 (6 bases). V lost 0 bases and J 5 bases, leaving 15 bases between the germline ends. There are 15 residues in the CDR3. Germline CDR1 reads SGHRS; CDR2 reads YFSETQ. The CDR3 nucleotides are TGCGCCAGCAGCTTGGGTGGCCGGGGGAGCAACGAGCAGTACTTC. Translated: CASSLGGRGSNEQYF.

This sequence joins TRBV6-6 and TRBJ1-1; 10 bases are shared with TRBD1. This CDR3 has 15 amino acids. With 5 bases clipped from V and 1 base from J, the junction kept 4 bases outside the gene matches. The germline CDR1 and CDR2 sequences are MNHNY and SVGAGI (reference sequence). The CDR3 here is CASSPGQGGNTEAFF. The DNA for the CDR3 is TGTGCCAGCAGTCCCGGACAGGGGGGGAACACTGAAGCTTTCTTT.

The CDR3 is CASSMGRDRYNEQFF. The CDR3, as DNA: TGTGCCAGCAGCATGGGTCGTGATCGATACAATGAGCAGTTCTTC. The chain recombines TRBV11-3 with TRBJ2-1; no definite D call. CDR1 and CDR2 from the germline V gene are SGHNT and YENEEA. There are 15 residues in the CDR3. V lost 5 bases, J lost 4 bases, and 15 bases lay in between.

The chain couples TRBV5-1 to TRBJ1-6; D gene ambiguous. The CDR3 is made up of 16 amino acids. The V gene lost 2 bases and the J gene lost 3 bases, with 12 bases spanning the gap. Germline V lookup: CDR1 SGHRS, CDR2 YFSETQ. The CDR3 loop reads CASSFSGGDYNSPLHF. The CDR3 DNA reads TGCGCCAGCAGCTTCTCGGGCGGAGACTATAATTCACCCCTCCACTTT.

A single count supports this clone. The CDR3 nucleotides are TGTGCCAGTAGTACTCGGACAGGTTTTCCCCACACAGATACGCAGTATTTT. Its protein is CASSTRTGFPHTDTQYF. The chain recombines TRBV19 with TRBJ2-3; 7 bases map to TRBD1. V shed 4 bases, J shed 2 bases, and the junction held 12 bases outside the gene matches. The CDR3 runs 17 residues. Germline assignment: CDR1 LNHDA and CDR2 SQIVND (reference sequence).

This chain links TRBV7-3 with TRBJ2-3; TRBD2 agrees at 8 bases. Germline lookup yields CDR1 SGHTA and CDR2 FQGTGA. The CDR3 loop spans 16 amino acids. Germline trimming cut 2 bases from V and 5 bases from J; bases unmatched to any gene: 9. CDR3 in amino acids: CASSLDSGLVRDTQYF. As DNA, the CDR3 is TGTGCCAGCAGCTTAGACTCGGGACTAGTACGAGATACGCAGTATTTT.

The genes are TRBV19 and TRBJ2-2, with 8 bases aligning to TRBD1. Germline values: CDR1 LNHDA, CDR2 SQIVND (reference sequence). Germline trimming cut 7 bases from V and 2 bases from J; bases unmatched to any gene: 3. The length of the CDR3 is 14 residues. CDR3 in amino acids: CASKGQGNTGELFF. As DNA, the CDR3 is TGTGCCAGTAAAGGACAGGGAAACACCGGGGAGCTGTTTTTT.

The chain recombines TRBV27 with TRBJ2-7; D uncertain. Trimming took off 4 bases at V and 3 bases at J, with 10 bases between the two ends. The CDR3 extends over 13 amino acids. In germline, CDR1 is MNHEY, CDR2 SMNVEV (reference sequence). CDR3 coding DNA: TGTGCCAGCAGTTCACGACCCAACTACGAGCAGTACTTC. Its translation is CASSSRPNYEQYF.

The chain recombines TRBV5-1 with TRBJ1-2; D is ambiguous. Germline assignment: CDR1 SGHRS and CDR2 YFSETQ. Trimming stripped 4 bases from V and 2 bases from J, with 18 bases between. CDR3 length: 16 residues. The DNA for the CDR3 is TGCGCCAGCAGCCCACCAGCCTCAGGAGCCAACTATGGCTACACCTTC. Residues: CASSPPASGANYGYTF. Using reference TRBV5-1 and TRBJ1-2 for the parts outside the CDR3, the full variable domain is KAGVTQTPRYLIKTRGQQVTLSCSPISGHRSVSWYQQTPGQGLQFLFEYFSETQRNKGNFPGRFSGRQFSNSRSEMNVSTLELGDSALYLCASSPPASGANYGYTFGSGTRLTVV.

V gene TRBV7-2 combines with J gene TRBJ2-1, with D perhaps TRBD1 (5 bases). This CDR3 is built from 15 residues. Germline assignment: CDR1 SGHTA and CDR2 FQGNSA. Trimming took 4 bases from V and 6 from J, leaving 16 bases between them. Here the CDR3 DNA reads TGTGCCAGCAGCTCTCGACAGTCGATCTCCAATGAGCAGTTCTTC. Its translation: CASSSRQSISNEQFF.

This rearrangement joins TRBV9 to TRBJ1-6; 10 bases match TRBD1. V was pared by 4 bases and J by 8 bases, with 9 bases of the junction left unmatched. This CDR3 comprises 16 residues. CDR1 and CDR2 (germline): SGDLS, YYNGEE. CDR3 amino acids: CASSPRDRGSDSPLHF. The CDR3 nucleotides read TGTGCCAGCAGCCCGCGGGACAGGGGTAGTGATTCACCCCTCCACTTT.

This clone was counted only a few times. The CDR3 protein is CASSPGQGGPSEQYF. CDR3 coding DNA: TGTGCCAGTAGTCCAGGACAGGGGGGACCTAGCGAGCAGTACTTC. The chain combines TRBV19 with TRBJ2-7; 10 nucleotides line up with TRBD1. The CDR3 is made up of 15 amino acids. The ends lost 5 bases at V and 6 bases at J; junction bases unmatched: 10. Germline lookup yields CDR1 LNHDA and CDR2 SQIVND (reference sequence).

This chain joins TRBV6-5 and TRBJ2-7; 9 nucleotides align to TRBD2. The J segment lost 6 bases and the V segment lost 0 bases, leaving 6 bases of the junction unmatched. Per the germline V gene, CDR1 is MNHEY and CDR2 is SVGAGI. The CDR3 is 15 residues long. The CDR3, as DNA: TGTGCCAGCAGTTACTCCGCGACTAGCGGCTCCGAGCAGTACTTC. Residues: CASSYSATSGSEQYF.

This chain links TRBV14 with TRBJ2-1, with a weak D call TRBD2 (5 bases). The CDR3 totals 14 residues. Trimming shortened V by 3 bases and J by 2 bases, and 8 bases separated the two germline ends. Germline V lookup: CDR1 SGHDN, CDR2 FVKESK. The CDR3 DNA reads as TGTGCCAGCAGCCAGCGGGCTGCCTACAATGAGCAGTTCTTC. Its protein is CASSQRAAYNEQFF.

The rearrangement joins TRBV9 to TRBJ2-3; no reliable D call. CDR1 and CDR2 from the germline V gene are SGDLS and YYNGEE. The CDR3 runs 15 residues. V was clipped by 3 bases and J by 1 base, with 12 bases between them. The CDR3 loop reads CASSAPAPRTDTQYF. Written as DNA, the CDR3 is TGTGCCAGCAGCGCCCCCGCCCCCCGCACAGATACGCAGTATTTT.

This clone was observed a few times. The chain recombines TRBV2 with TRBJ2-7; D gene ambiguous. CDR3 size: 13 residues. Germline CDR1 SNHLY, CDR2 FYNNEI. V was cut by 3 bases and J by 3 bases, with 9 bases left in between. CDR3 region: CASSDVGSYEQYF. In DNA, the CDR3 is TGTGCCAGCAGTGATGTCGGCAGCTACGAGCAGTACTTC.

V gene TRBV11-1 combines with J gene TRBJ1-3, with D unresolved. Germline V CDR1 and CDR2: SGHAT, FQDESV (reference sequence). Deletions cut 6 bases from V and 8 bases from J, with 14 bases between. This CDR3 is 13 amino acids long. The CDR3 nucleotides read TGTGCCAGCAGGACCCTCCTGGGTGACACCATATATTTT. It specifies CASRTLLGDTIYF.

The rearrangement uses TRBV7-2 and TRBJ1-4, with D perhaps matching TRBD1 (5 bases). The CDR3 is 16 amino acids. Germline V CDR1 and CDR2: SGHTA, FQGNSA. Trimming shortened V by 1 base and J by 4 bases, and 13 bases separated the two germline ends. The CDR3 spells CASSLVAGRNNEKLFF. CDR3 DNA sequence: TGTGCCAGCAGCTTAGTAGCAGGGCGCAATAATGAAAAACTGTTTTTT.

The CDR3 bases are TGTGCCAGCAGTGAGGAGGGTGGAACTGAAGCTTTCTTT. This gives the protein CASSEEGGTEAFF. The V and J genes are TRBV6-4 and TRBJ1-1; D not resolved. Per the germline V gene, CDR1 is MRHNA and CDR2 is SNTAGT. The CDR3 consists of 13 residues. Trimming removed 3 bases at V and 5 bases at J, with 10 bases between.

The DNA for the CDR3 is TGTGCCAGTAGTATAGGAAGGGGGACAGGGTGGGCAGATACGCAGTATTTT. Amino acid sequence: CASSIGRGTGWADTQYF. The V and J genes are TRBV19 and TRBJ2-3; 9 bases map to TRBD1. In germline, CDR1 is LNHDA, CDR2 SQIVND (reference sequence). The V gene end was trimmed by 1 base and the J gene end by 4 bases; junction bases not matched to a gene: 9. The CDR3 is 17 residues long.

The CDR3 sequence: CASSEDRPRAEAFF. The DNA for the CDR3 is TGTGCCAGCAGCGAGGACAGGCCCAGGGCTGAAGCTTTCTTT. This chain connects TRBV2 to TRBJ1-1, with TRBD1 identical over 7 bases. Germline V gives CDR1 SNHLY, CDR2 FYNNEI. The CDR3 totals 14 residues. V shed 6 bases, J shed 6 bases, and the junction held 10 bases outside the gene matches. The full variable domain, completed using reference TRBV2 and TRBJ1-1, is EPEVTQTPSHQVTQMGQEVILRCVPISNHLYFYWYRQILGQKVEFLVSFYNNEISEKSEIFDDQFSVERPDGSNFTLKIRSTKLEDSAMYFCASSEDRPRAEAFFGQGTRLTVV.

This clone was seen once. A read error may account for a junction end that differs from germline. The rearrangement links TRBV7-3 to TRBJ1-6, with a weak D call TRBD1 (5 bases). CDR1 is SGHTA, CDR2 FQGTGA, per germline. The CDR3 is made up of 13 amino acids. The DNA of the CDR3 is TGTGCCAGCAGCCGGGACTATAATTTACCCCTCCACTTT. As protein: CASSRDYNLPLHF.

The rearrangement uses TRBV6-5 and TRBJ2-7; 13 bases line up with TRBD2. Germline V gene lookup returns CDR1 MNHEY and CDR2 SVGAGI. The CDR3 loop spans 14 amino acids. Trimming cost V 6 bases and J 1 base; bases outside gene matches: 0. CDR3 residues: CASRGLAGSYEQYF. The CDR3 nucleotides are TGTGCCAGCAGGGGACTAGCGGGGTCCTACGAGCAGTACTTC.